The text below deals with one TCR beta chain. The sample holds other DNA sequences that translate to the same CDR3. This entry is derived from a study of T cell changes during pregnancy in multiple sclerosis. CDR1 and CDR2 (germline): MGHRA, YSYEKL. This CDR3 region has 15 residues. Trimming pared 1 base from V and 1 base from J, leaving 10 bases between. Using immunoSEQ multiplex PCR, the repertoire was profiled, and TCRdb retains in-frame clones only, with some absent. Here the sample spans more than 80,000 clones, roughly 90% being singletons. The source material was peripheral blood, sampled in the first trimester of pregnancy. This TCR derives from a female donor with multiple sclerosis, enrolled in a pregnancy study. This chain joins TRBV4-1 and TRBJ1-2; tentative D call: TRBD1 (5 bases). This CDR3 reads CASSQASQGNYGYTF. The CDR3 DNA is TGCGCCAGCAGCCAAGCATCTCAGGGTAACTATGGCTACACCTTC.